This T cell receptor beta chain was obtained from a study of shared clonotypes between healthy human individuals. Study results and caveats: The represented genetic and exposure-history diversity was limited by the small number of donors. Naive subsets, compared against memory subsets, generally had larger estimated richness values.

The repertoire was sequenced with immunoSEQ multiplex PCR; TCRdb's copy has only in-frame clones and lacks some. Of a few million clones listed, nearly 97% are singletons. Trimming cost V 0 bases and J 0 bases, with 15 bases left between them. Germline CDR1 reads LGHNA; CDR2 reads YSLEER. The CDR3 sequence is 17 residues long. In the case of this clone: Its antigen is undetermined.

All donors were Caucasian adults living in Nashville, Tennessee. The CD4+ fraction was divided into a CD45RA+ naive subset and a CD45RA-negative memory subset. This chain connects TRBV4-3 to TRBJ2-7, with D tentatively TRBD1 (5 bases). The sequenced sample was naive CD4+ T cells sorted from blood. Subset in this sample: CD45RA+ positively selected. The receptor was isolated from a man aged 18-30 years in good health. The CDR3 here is CASSQESSQGYSYEQYF. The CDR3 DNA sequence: TGCGCCAGCAGCCAAGAATCCAGCCAGGGTTACTCCTACGAGCAGTACTTC.